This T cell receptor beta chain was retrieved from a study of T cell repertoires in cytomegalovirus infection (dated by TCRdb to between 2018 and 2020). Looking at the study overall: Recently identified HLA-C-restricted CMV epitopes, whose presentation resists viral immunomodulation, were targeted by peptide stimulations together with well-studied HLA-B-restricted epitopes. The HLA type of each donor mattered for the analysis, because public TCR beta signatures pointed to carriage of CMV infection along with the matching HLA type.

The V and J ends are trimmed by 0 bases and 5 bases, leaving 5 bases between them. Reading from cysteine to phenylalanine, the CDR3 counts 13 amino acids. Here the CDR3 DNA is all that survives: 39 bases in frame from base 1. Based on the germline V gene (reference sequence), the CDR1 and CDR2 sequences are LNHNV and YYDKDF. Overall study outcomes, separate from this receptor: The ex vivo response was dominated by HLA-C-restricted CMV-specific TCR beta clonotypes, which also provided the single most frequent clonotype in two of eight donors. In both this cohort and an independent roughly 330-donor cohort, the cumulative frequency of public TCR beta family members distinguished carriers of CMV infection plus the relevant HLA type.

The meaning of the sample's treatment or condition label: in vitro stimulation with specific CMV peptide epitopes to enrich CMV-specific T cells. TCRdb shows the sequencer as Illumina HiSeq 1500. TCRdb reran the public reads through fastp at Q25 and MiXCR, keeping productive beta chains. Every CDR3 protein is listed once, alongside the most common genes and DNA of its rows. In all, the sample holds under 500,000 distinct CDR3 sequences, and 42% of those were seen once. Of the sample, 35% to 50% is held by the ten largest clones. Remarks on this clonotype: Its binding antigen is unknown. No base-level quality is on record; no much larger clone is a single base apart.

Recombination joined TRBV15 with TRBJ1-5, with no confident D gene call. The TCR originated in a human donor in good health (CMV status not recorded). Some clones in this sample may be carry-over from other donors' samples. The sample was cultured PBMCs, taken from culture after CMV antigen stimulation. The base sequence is TGTGCCACCAGCAGAGAACTTTATCAGCCCCAGCATTTT. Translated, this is CATSRELYQPQHF.